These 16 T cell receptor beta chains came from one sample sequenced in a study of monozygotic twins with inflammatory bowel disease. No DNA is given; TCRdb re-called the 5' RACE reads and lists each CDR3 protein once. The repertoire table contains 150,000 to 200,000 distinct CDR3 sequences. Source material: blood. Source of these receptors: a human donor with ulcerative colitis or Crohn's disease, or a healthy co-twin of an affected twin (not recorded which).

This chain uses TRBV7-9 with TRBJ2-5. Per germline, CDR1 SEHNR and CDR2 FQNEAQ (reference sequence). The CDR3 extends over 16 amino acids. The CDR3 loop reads CASSQGVLGQEETQYF.

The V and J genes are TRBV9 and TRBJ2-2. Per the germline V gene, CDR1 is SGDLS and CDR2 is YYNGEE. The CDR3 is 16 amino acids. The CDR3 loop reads CASSVGEGWGTGELFF.

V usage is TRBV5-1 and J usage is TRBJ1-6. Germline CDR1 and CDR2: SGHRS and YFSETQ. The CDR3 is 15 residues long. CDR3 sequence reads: CASSLAGQYNSPLHF.

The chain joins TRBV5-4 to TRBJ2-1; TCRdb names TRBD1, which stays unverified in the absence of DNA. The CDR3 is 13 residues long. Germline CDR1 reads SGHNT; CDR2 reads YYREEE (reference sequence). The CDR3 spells CASSLKGGNEHFF.

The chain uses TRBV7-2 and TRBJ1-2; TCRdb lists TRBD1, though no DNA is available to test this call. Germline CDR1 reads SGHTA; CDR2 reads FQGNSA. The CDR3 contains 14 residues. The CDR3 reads CASSLGQGARGYTF.

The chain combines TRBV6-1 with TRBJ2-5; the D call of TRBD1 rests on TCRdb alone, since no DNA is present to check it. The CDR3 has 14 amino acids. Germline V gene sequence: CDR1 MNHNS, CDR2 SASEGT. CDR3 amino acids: CASSEKGGKETQYF.

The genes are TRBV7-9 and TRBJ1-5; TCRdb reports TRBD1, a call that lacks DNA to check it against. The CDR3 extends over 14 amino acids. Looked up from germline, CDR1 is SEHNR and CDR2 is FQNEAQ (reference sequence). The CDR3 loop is CASSSGTDNQPQHF.

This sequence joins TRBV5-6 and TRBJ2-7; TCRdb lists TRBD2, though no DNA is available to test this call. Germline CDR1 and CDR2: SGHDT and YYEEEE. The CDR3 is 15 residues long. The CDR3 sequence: CASSHGLDSTYEQYF.

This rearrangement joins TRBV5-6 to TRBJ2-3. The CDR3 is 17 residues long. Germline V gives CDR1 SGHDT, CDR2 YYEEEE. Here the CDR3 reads CASSIIMTASGTDTQYF.

CDR3 loop: CASSDSGGAQYF. The J gene is TRBJ2-5, the V gene TRBV2; the D gene TCRdb calls, TRBD2, cannot be checked with no DNA. The V gene's germline CDR1 is SNHLY and CDR2 FYNNEI. This CDR3 comprises 12 residues.

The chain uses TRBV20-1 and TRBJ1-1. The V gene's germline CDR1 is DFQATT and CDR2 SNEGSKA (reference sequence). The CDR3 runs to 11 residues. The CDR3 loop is CSAYRTSEAFF.

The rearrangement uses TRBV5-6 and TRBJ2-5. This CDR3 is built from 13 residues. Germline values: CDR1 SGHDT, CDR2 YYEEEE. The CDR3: CASSFYSQETQYF.

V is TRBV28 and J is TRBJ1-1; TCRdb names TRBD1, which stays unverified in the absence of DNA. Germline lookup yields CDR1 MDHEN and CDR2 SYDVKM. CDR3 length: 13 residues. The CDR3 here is CASRRQGGPEAFF.

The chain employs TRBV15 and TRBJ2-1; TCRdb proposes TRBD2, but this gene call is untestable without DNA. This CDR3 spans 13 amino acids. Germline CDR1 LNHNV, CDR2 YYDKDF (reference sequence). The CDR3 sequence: CATSKGLYNEQFF.

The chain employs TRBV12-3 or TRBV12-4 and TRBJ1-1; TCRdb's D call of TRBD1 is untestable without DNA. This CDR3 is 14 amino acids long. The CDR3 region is CASSPGTTDTEAFF.

The CDR3 region is CASSNLSNQPQHF. J is TRBJ1-5 and V is TRBV27. The CDR3 runs 13 residues. The germline V gene has CDR1 MNHEY and CDR2 SMNVEV (reference sequence).